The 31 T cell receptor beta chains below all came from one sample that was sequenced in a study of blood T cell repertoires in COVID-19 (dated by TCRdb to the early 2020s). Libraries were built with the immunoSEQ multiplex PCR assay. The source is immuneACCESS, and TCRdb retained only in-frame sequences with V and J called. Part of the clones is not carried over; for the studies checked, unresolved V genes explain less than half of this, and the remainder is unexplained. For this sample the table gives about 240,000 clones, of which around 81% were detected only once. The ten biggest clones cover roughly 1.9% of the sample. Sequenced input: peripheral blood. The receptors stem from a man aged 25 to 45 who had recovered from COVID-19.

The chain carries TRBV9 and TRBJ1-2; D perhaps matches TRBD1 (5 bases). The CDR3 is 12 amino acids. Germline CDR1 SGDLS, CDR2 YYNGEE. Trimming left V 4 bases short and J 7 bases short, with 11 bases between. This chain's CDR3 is CASSTGGGGYTF. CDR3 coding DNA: TGTGCCAGCAGCACTGGGGGGGGTGGCTACACCTTC.

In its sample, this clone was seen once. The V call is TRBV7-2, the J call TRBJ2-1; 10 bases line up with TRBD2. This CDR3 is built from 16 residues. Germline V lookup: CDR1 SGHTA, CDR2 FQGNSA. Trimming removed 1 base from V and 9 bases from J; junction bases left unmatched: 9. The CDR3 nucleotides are TGTGCCAGCAGCTTAGGGCTAGCGGGGGCAGTAGGTGAGCAGTTCTTC. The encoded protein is CASSLGLAGAVGEQFF.

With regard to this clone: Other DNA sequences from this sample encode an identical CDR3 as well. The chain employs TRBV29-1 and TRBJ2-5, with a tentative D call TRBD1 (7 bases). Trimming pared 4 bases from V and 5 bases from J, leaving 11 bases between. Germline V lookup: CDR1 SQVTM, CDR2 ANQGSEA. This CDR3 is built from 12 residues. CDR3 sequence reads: CSVGQGGETQYF. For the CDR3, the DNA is TGCAGCGTTGGGCAGGGGGGCGAGACCCAGTACTTC.

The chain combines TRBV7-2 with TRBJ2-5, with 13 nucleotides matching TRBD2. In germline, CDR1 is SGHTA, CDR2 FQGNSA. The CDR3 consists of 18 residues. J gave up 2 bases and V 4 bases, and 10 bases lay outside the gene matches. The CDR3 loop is CASSSGLAGAPGQETQYF. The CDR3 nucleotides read TGTGCCAGCAGCTCCGGACTAGCGGGGGCGCCAGGGCAAGAGACCCAGTACTTC.

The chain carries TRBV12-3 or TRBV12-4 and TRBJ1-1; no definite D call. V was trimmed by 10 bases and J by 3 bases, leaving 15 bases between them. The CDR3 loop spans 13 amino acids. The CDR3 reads CATRTLMDTEAFF. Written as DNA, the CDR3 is TGTGCCACGCGGACTCTCATGGACACTGAAGCTTTCTTT.

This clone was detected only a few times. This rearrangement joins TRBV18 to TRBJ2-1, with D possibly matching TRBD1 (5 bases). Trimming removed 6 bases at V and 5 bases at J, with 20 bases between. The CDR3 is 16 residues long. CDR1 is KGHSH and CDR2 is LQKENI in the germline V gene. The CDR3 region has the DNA TGTGCCAGCTCCGTAGGACAACCTTACCTAAACAATGAGCAGTTCTTC. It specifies CASSVGQPYLNNEQFF.

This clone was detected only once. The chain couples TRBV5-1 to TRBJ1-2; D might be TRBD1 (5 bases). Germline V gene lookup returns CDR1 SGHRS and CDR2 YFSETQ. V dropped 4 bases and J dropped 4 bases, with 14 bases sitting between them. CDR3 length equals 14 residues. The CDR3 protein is CASSPTGEFYGYTF. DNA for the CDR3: TGCGCCAGCAGCCCCACGGGGGAATTCTATGGCTACACCTTC.

CDR3: CASSFGTDAQETQYF. The CDR3, as DNA: TGTGCCAGCAGTTTCGGGACTGACGCCCAAGAGACCCAGTACTTC. The J gene is TRBJ2-5, the V gene TRBV28; maybe TRBD2 (6 bases). With 3 bases removed from V and 1 base from J, the gap between germline ends came to 12 bases. This CDR3 has 15 residues. In germline, CDR1 is MDHEN, CDR2 SYDVKM.

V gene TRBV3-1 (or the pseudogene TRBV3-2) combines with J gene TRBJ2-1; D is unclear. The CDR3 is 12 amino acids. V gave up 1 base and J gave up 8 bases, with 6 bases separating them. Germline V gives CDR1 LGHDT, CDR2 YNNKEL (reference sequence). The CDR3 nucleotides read TGTGCCAGCAGCCAAGGAGTCGATGAGCAGTTCTTC. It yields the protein CASSQGVDEQFF.

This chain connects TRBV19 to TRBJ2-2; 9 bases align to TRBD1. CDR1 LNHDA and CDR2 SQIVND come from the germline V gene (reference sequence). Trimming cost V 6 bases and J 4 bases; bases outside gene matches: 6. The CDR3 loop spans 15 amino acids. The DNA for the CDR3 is TGTGCCAGTAGGCTACAGGGGGCAGTCACCGGGGAGCTGTTTTTT. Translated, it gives CASRLQGAVTGELFF.

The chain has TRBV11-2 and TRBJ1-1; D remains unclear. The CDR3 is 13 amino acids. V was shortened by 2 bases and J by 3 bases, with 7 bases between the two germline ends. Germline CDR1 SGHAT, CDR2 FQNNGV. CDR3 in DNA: TGTGCCAGCAGCTTAAGTGAGGACACTGAAGCTTTCTTT. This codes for CASSLSEDTEAFF. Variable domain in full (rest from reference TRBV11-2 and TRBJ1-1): EAGVAQSPRYKIIEKRQSVAFWCNPISGHATLYWYQQILGQGPKLLIQFQNNGVVDDSQLPKDRFSAERLKGVDSTLKIQPAKLEDSAVYLCASSLSEDTEAFFGQGTRLTVV.

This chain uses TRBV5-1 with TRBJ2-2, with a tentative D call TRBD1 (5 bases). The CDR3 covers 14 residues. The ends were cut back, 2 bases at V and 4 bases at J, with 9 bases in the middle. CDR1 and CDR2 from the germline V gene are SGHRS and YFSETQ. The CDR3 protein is CASSFRTLTGELFF. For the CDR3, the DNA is TGCGCCAGCAGCTTTAGGACACTCACCGGGGAGCTGTTTTTT.

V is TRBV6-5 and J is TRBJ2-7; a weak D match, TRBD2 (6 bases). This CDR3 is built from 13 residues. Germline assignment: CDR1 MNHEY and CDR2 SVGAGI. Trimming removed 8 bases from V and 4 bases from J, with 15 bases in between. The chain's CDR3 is CASAIFGGYEQYV. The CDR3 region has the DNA TGTGCCAGCGCGATTTTTGGGGGGTACGAGCAGTACGTC.

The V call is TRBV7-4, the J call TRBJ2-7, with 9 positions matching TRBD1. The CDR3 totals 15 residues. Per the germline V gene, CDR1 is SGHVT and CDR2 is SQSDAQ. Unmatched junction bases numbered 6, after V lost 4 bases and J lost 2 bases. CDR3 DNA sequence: TGTGCCAGCAGCTGGTCGGGACAGGGAACCTACGAGCAGTACTTC. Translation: CASSWSGQGTYEQYF.

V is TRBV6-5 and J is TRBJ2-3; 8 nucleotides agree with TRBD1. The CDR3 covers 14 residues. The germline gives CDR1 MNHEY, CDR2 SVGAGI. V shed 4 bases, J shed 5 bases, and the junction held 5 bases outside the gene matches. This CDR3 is CASSLAGGIDTQYF. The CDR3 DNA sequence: TGTGCCAGCAGTTTGGCAGGGGGCATAGATACGCAGTATTTT.

CDR3 residues: CASSHLASDKVTQYF. Written as DNA, the CDR3 is TGTGCCAGCAGCCATTTGGCTAGCGATAAGGTGACCCAGTACTTC. This chain links TRBV7-9 with TRBJ2-5, with a possible D match to TRBD2 (6 bases). Trimming pared 5 bases from V and 7 bases from J, leaving 20 bases between. This CDR3 contains 15 residues. Looked up from germline, CDR1 is SEHNR and CDR2 is FQNEAQ (reference sequence).

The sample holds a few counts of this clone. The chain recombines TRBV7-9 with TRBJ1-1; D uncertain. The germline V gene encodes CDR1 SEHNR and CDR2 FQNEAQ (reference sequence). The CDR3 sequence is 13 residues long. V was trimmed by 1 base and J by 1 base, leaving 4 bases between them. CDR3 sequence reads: CASSLVENTEAFF. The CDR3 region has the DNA TGTGCCAGCAGCTTAGTAGAGAACACTGAAGCTTTCTTT. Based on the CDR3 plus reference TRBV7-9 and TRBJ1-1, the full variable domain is DTGVSQNPRHKITKRGQNVTFRCDPISEHNRLYWYRQTLGQGPEFLTYFQNEAQLEKSRLLSDRFSAERPKGSFSTLEIQRTEQGDSAMYLCASSLVENTEAFFGQGTRLTVV.

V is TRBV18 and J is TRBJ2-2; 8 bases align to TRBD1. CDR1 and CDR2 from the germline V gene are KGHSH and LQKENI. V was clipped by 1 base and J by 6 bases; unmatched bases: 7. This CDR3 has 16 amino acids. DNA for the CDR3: TGTGCCAGCTCACCACGTCCCGGGACAGGTTCCGGGGAGCTGTTTTTT. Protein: CASSPRPGTGSGELFF.

CDR3 loop: CSVGGRVNTDTQYF. The CDR3, as DNA: TGCAGCGTTGGGGGCAGGGTAAACACAGATACGCAGTATTTT. V is TRBV29-1 and J is TRBJ2-3; the D gene is possibly TRBD1 (5 bases). The V and J ends lost 4 bases and 2 bases respectively, with 13 bases between them. This CDR3 region has 14 residues. The V gene's germline CDR1 is SQVTM and CDR2 ANQGSEA.

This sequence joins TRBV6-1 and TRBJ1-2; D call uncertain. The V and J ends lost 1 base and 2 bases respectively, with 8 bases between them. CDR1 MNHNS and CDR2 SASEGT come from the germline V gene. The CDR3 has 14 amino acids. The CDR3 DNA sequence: TGTGCCAGCAGTGAAGATGGCCAGAACTATGGCTACACCTTC. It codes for CASSEDGQNYGYTF.

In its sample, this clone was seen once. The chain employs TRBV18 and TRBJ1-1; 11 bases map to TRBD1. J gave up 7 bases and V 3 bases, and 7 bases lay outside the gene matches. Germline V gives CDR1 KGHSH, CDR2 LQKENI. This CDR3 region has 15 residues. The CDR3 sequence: CASSPGTGGLREAFF. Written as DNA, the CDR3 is TGTGCCAGCTCACCCGGGACAGGGGGGCTTCGTGAAGCTTTCTTT.

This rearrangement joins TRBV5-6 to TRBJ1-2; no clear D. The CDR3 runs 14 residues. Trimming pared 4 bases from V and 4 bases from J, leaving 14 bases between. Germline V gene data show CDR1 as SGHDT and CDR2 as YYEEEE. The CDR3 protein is CASSETFGLYGYTF. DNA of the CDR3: TGTGCCAGCAGCGAGACCTTCGGACTCTATGGCTACACCTTC.

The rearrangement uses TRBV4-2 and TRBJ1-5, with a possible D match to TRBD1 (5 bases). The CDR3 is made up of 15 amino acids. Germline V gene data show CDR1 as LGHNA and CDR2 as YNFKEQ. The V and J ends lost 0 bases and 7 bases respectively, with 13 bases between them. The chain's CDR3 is CASSQDVGGWQPQHF. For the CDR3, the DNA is TGTGCCAGCAGCCAAGATGTCGGGGGTTGGCAGCCCCAGCATTTT.

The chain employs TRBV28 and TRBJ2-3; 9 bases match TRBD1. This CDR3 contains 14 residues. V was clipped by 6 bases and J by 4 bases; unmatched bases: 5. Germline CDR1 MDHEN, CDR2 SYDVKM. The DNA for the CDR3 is TGTGCCAGCAGGACGGGACAGGGTGCAGATACGCAGTATTTT. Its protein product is CASRTGQGADTQYF.

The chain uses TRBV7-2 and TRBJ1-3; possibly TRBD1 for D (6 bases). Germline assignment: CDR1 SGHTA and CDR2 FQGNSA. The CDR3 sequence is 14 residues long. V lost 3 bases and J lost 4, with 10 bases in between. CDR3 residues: CASSLTGSGNTIYF. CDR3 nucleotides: TGTGCCAGCAGCTTGACAGGTTCGGGAAACACCATATATTTT.

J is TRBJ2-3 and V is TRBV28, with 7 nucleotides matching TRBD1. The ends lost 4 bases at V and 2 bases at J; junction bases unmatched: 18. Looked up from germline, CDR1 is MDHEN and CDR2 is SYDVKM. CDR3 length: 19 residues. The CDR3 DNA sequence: TGTGCCAGCAGTTCCTTGGACAGGTCCCAAATTATCAACACAGATACGCAGTATTTT. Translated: CASSSLDRSQIINTDTQYF.

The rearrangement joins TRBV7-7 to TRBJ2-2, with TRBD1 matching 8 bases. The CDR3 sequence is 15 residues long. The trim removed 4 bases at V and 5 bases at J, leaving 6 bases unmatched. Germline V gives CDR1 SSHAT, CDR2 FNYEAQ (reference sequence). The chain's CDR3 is CASSSGQGRTGELFF. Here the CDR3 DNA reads TGTGCCAGCAGCTCCGGACAGGGAAGAACCGGGGAGCTGTTTTTT.

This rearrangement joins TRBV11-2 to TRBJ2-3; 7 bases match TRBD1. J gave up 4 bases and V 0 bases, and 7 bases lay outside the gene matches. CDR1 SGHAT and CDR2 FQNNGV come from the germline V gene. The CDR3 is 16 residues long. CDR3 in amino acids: CASSLEVAGGADTQYF. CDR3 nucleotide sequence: TGTGCCAGCAGCTTAGAGGTTGCAGGGGGAGCAGATACGCAGTATTTT.

This CDR3 reads CASSELGGTYNEQFF. The DNA of the CDR3 is TGTGCCAGCAGTGAATTAGGCGGCACCTACAATGAGCAGTTCTTC. The chain recombines TRBV6-1 with TRBJ2-1; D unresolved. Germline V gene sequence: CDR1 MNHNS, CDR2 SASEGT. Trimming took 2 bases from V and 2 from J, leaving 10 bases between them. This CDR3 region has 15 residues.

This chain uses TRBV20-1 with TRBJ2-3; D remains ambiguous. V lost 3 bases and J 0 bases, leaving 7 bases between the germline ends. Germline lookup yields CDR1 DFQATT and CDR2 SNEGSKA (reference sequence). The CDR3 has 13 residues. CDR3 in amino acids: CSASGQSTDTQYF. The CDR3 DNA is TGCAGTGCTAGTGGTCAGAGCACAGATACGCAGTATTTT.

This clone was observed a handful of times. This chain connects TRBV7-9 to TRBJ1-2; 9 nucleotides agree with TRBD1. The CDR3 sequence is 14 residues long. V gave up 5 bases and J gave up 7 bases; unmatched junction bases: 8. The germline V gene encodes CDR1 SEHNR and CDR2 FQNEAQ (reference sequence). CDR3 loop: CASSTRDRVSGYTF. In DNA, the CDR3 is TGTGCCAGCAGCACACGGGACAGGGTCTCTGGCTACACCTTC.